These 7 T cell receptor beta chains originate from one sample sequenced in a study of PD-1 blockade in classical Hodgkin lymphoma. Sequenced by immunoSEQ multiplex PCR; TCRdb stores in-frame clones only, minus some. This table has tens of thousands of clones, roughly 91% appearing once. Every patient relapsed after autologous stem cell transplantation, and brentuximab vedotin exposure varied. The starting material was peripheral blood mononuclear cells (PBMCs), obtained before the second cycle of nivolumab. All receptors derive from a human donor with classical Hodgkin lymphoma.

This clone has just one count. The rearrangement uses TRBV11-2 and TRBJ2-2; TRBD1 might be the D (6 bases). The length of the CDR3 is 14 residues. V was shortened by 3 bases and J by 4 bases, with 9 bases between the two germline ends. CDR1 and CDR2 from the germline V gene are SGHAT and FQNNGV. The CDR3 here is CASSFDRSTGELFF. The CDR3 region has the DNA TGTGCCAGCAGCTTCGACAGGAGCACCGGGGAGCTGTTTTTT.

This clone was recorded once. CDR3 amino acids: CASSLGRERGGTQHF. Written as DNA, the CDR3 is TGTGCCAGCAGCTTAGGGCGGGAGCGCGGCGGGACCCAGCATTTT. The V and J genes are TRBV7-9 and TRBJ1-5; D unclear. V gave up 1 base and J gave up 11 bases, with 18 bases separating them. CDR1 is SEHNR, CDR2 FQNEAQ, per germline (reference sequence). The CDR3 runs 15 residues.

This clone was recorded only once. The gene calls are TRBV30 and TRBJ2-2; D gene unclear. Germline V gene data show CDR1 as GTSNPN and CDR2 as SVGIG (reference sequence). The V and J ends lost 5 bases and 1 base respectively, with 5 bases between them. The CDR3 extends over 12 amino acids. The CDR3, as DNA: TGTGCCTGGGACAAGAACACCGGGGAGCTGTTTTTT. Encoded protein: CAWDKNTGELFF.

This chain links TRBV6-1 with TRBJ1-5; D is perhaps TRBD1 (5 bases). V was pared by 10 bases and J by 2 bases, with 15 bases between. Germline values: CDR1 MNHNS, CDR2 SASEGT. The CDR3 is 14 amino acids. The DNA for the CDR3 is TGTGCCACAGGGCAGGGCACGGGCAATCAGCCCCAGCATTTT. Its translation: CATGQGTGNQPQHF.

This chain uses TRBV6-6 with TRBJ2-1; the match to TRBD2 covers 10 bases. Trimming took 5 bases from V and 3 from J; bases not matched to a gene: 7. Germline values: CDR1 MNHNY, CDR2 SVGAGI (reference sequence). The CDR3 runs 16 residues. The CDR3 loop reads CASSGSGGAVYNEQFF. In DNA form, the CDR3 reads TGTGCCAGCAGTGGAAGCGGGGGGGCCGTCTACAATGAGCAGTTCTTC.

The chain employs TRBV29-1 and TRBJ2-5; tentative D call: TRBD2 (6 bases). The CDR3 totals 12 residues. V was shortened by 7 bases and J by 2 bases, with 11 bases between the two germline ends. Germline values: CDR1 SQVTM, CDR2 ANQGSEA. CDR3 in amino acids: CSGLGLQETQYF. The DNA of the CDR3 is TGCAGCGGGCTGGGACTTCAAGAGACCCAGTACTTC.

The V gene is TRBV5-1, the J gene TRBJ1-2; D is perhaps TRBD1 (5 bases). The CDR3 has 13 residues. Trimming pared 2 bases from V and 6 bases from J, leaving 11 bases between. Germline V lookup: CDR1 SGHRS, CDR2 YFSETQ. CDR3 sequence: CASSLEGTDGYTF. The CDR3 region has the DNA TGCGCCAGCAGCTTAGAAGGGACGGATGGCTACACCTTC.